The rows below give T cell receptor beta chains drawn from one sample of a study of memory B cells and T cells in multiple sclerosis. These receptors have no identified antigens. The table came from immunoSEQ multiplex PCR; TCRdb's copy has only in-frame clones and leaves some out. The sample includes over 35,000 clones, roughly four fifths of them seen just once. The sample was PBMCs from blood kept in culture. These receptor sequences come from a human donor with multiple sclerosis. CDR3s include the opening cysteine and the closing phenylalanine or tryptophan. A D gene is named only where the DNA matches it firmly. Clone size appears in some rows only: once, few, many, or a class for an expanded clone.

v_gene	d_gene	abundance	j_gene	len	CDR3aa	CDR3nt
TRBV7-2	.	.	TRBJ1-2	16	CASSLVNLPGLYGYTF	TGTGCCAGCAGCTTAGTAAATTTACCGGGGCTCTATGGCTACACCTTC
TRBV7-2	.	.	TRBJ1-1	14	CASSFMPMNTEAFF	TGTGCCAGCAGCTTTATGCCCATGAACACTGAAGCTTTCTTT
TRBV18	.	few	TRBJ1-4	16	CASSQPRDGTRWKLFF	TGTGCCAGCTCACAACCACGAGATGGGACCCGGTGGAAACTGTTTTTT
TRBV5-6	.	.	TRBJ1-2	13	CASSLDRVYGYTF	TGTGCCAGCAGCTTGGACAGGGTCTATGGCTACACCTTC
TRBV29-1	.	.	TRBJ1-2	12	CSVPGPAGGYTF	TGCAGCGTCCCGGGACCCGCTGGTGGCTACACCTTC
TRBV6-6	TRBD2	.	TRBJ2-1	15	CASSRTSGGANEQFF	TGTGCCAGCAGTCGGACTAGCGGGGGGGCGAATGAGCAGTTCTTC
TRBV9	.	once	TRBJ2-1	15	CASSVGPPLYNEQFF	TGTGCCAGCAGCGTAGGACCCCCTCTCTACAATGAGCAGTTCTTC
TRBV15	.	.	TRBJ2-1	13	CATSILIYNEQFF	TGTGCCACCTCGATACTTATCTACAATGAGCAGTTCTTC
TRBV7-3	.	.	TRBJ1-2	13	CASSLSGGKGYTF	TGTGCCAGCAGCCTATCCGGGGGGAAGGGCTACACCTTC
TRBV4-1	TRBD1	.	TRBJ1-5	15	CASSRGQGKGQPQHF	TGCGCCAGCAGCCGGGGACAGGGCAAGGGACAGCCCCAGCATTTT
TRBV27	.	.	TRBJ2-1	13	CASSLSRYDEQFF	TGTGCCAGCAGTTTAAGCCGTTATGATGAGCAGTTCTTC
TRBV6-5	.	.	TRBJ1-1	8	CASQGTFF	TGTGCCAGCCAGGGGACTTTCTTT
TRBV19	.	.	TRBJ2-1	11	CATSYIDEQFF	TGTGCCACCTCCTATATCGATGAGCAGTTCTTC
TRBV25-1	.	once	TRBJ2-1	13	CASSYAGANEQFF	TGTGCCAGCAGTTACGCAGGGGCGAATGAGCAGTTCTTC
TRBV7-3	TRBD2	.	TRBJ2-7	16	CASSPRLAGGLDEQYF	TGTGCCAGCAGCCCAAGACTAGCGGGGGGGTTGGACGAGCAGTACTTC
TRBV7-9	.	.	TRBJ1-1	15	CASSLGGPMNTEAFF	TGTGCCAGCAGCTTAGGAGGACCCATGAACACTGAAGCTTTCTTT
TRBV19	.	.	TRBJ1-1	13	CASSIGTNTEAFF	TGTGCCAGTAGTATAGGCACCAACACTGAAGCTTTCTTT
TRBV6-5	.	.	TRBJ1-2	13	CASSYDTNYGYTF	TGTGCCAGCAGTTACGACACGAACTATGGCTACACCTTC
TRBV6-1	.	.	TRBJ2-7	18	CASSEAPLPRAGLSEQYF	TGTGCCAGCAGTGAAGCCCCGTTGCCTCGGGCGGGGTTAAGCGAGCAGTACTTC
TRBV4-3	.	.	TRBJ1-2	14	CASSLTKRGVGYTF	TGCGCCAGCAGCCTCACCAAAAGGGGGGTCGGCTACACCTTC
TRBV29-1	.	.	TRBJ1-1	13	CSSEDGLNTEAFF	TGCAGCTCTGAGGACGGACTGAACACTGAAGCTTTCTTT
TRBV12-2	.	.	TRBJ1-1	15	CASRLGAVGNTEAFF	TGTGCAAGTCGCTTAGGGGCCGTTGGAAACACTGAAGCTTTCTTT
TRBV11-2	.	.	TRBJ1-1	12	CASNVEYTEAFF	TGTGCCAGCAATGTAGAGTACACTGAAGCTTTCTTT
TRBV27	TRBD2	.	TRBJ2-7	15	CARGAYRRETYEQYF	TGTGCCAGAGGGGCATATCGGCGGGAGACCTACGAGCAGTACTTC
TRBV5-1	TRBD1	.	TRBJ2-1	16	CASSRAPGQGLNEQFF	TGCGCCAGCAGCCGGGCACCGGGACAGGGACTTAATGAGCAGTTCTTC
TRBV7-3	TRBD2	.	TRBJ2-1	16	CASSKMPGGPIYEQFF	TGTGCCAGCAGCAAAATGCCGGGGGGGCCTATATATGAGCAGTTCTTC
TRBV30	TRBD1	.	TRBJ2-3	14	CAWSVGRGQTKQYF	TGTGCCTGGAGTGTGGGCAGGGGGCAGACCAAGCAGTATTTT
TRBV5-1	.	.	TRBJ1-4	14	CASSLDTTNEKLFF	TGCGCCAGCAGCTTGGACACCACTAATGAAAAACTGTTTTTT
TRBV19	.	.	TRBJ1-6	14	CASSMGGSRSPLHF	TGTGCCAGTAGTATGGGGGGGTCAAGATCACCCCTCCACTTT
TRBV4-3	.	.	TRBJ1-2	13	CASSQDRMSGYTF	TGCGCCAGCAGCCAAGATCGGATGAGTGGCTACACCTTC
TRBV5-1	.	.	TRBJ2-7	12	CASSSGSYEQYF	TGCGCCAGCAGCTCGGGGTCCTACGAGCAGTACTTC
TRBV9	TRBD2	.	TRBJ2-7	15	CASSVDSSGGTEQYF	TGTGCCAGCAGCGTAGACTCTAGCGGGGGGACGGAGCAGTACTTC
TRBV15	.	.	TRBJ1-6	14	CATSQKLQGSPLHF	TGTGCCACCAGCCAAAAACTACAGGGTTCACCCCTCCACTTT
TRBV7-7	TRBD2	.	TRBJ2-3	18	CASSLVTGLAGCTDTQYF	TGTGCCAGCAGCTTAGTGACTGGGCTAGCGGGGTGCACAGATACGCAGTATTTT
TRBV7-2	.	few	TRBJ1-2	14	CASSLGPRDYGYTF	TGTGCCAGCAGCTTAGGCCCGAGGGACTATGGCTACACCTTC
TRBV28	.	.	TRBJ2-3	20	CASSLRRDMAYIPGIHTQYF	TGTGCCAGCAGTTTACGCCGGGACATGGCTTACATTCCGGGGATACATACGCAGTATTTT
TRBV28	.	.	TRBJ2-7	12	CASRDSLYEQYF	TGTGCCAGCAGGGACAGCCTCTACGAGCAGTACTTC
TRBV6-5	.	.	TRBJ1-2	13	CASSTGGGTGYTF	TGTGCCAGCAGTACCGGGGGAGGGACCGGCTACACCTTC
TRBV2	TRBD1	.	TRBJ2-3	13	CASSGSDRDTQYF	TGTGCCAGCAGTGGTTCGGACAGGGATACGCAGTATTTT
TRBV5-1	TRBD1	.	TRBJ2-7	15	CASSLGTGGAYEQYF	TGCGCCAGCAGCCTCGGGACAGGGGGCGCGTACGAGCAGTACTTC
TRBV6-1	.	.	TRBJ2-2	13	CASSAGNTGELFF	TGTGCCAGCAGTGCGGGGAACACCGGGGAGCTGTTTTTT
TRBV30	TRBD2	.	TRBJ2-2	16	CAWIPGTSGGVKELFF	TGTGCCTGGATCCCCGGGACTAGCGGGGGGGTTAAGGAGCTGTTTTTT
TRBV10-2	.	.	TRBJ1-2	17	CASSPSGGMRASYGYTF	TGCGCCAGCAGCCCCTCCGGGGGAATGAGGGCTAGCTATGGCTACACCTTC
TRBV18	.	.	TRBJ2-7	11	CASSPGGEQYF	TGTGCCAGCTCACCAGGGGGGGAGCAGTACTTC
TRBV5-1	.	.	TRBJ2-1	13	CASSLGSTGEQFF	TGCGCCAGCAGCCTGGGGTCGACCGGGGAGCAGTTCTTC
TRBV30	.	.	TRBJ1-5	13	CAWRAQGDQPQHF	TGTGCCTGGAGGGCCCAGGGTGACCAGCCCCAGCATTTT
TRBV5-1	.	.	TRBJ2-2	14	CASSRTQNTGELFF	TGCGCCAGCAGCCGGACACAGAACACCGGGGAGCTGTTTTTT
TRBV23-1	.	.	TRBJ2-7	12	CASSQVAHEQYF	TGCGCCAGCAGTCAAGTCGCCCACGAGCAGTACTTC
TRBV5-1	TRBD1	.	TRBJ1-1	16	CASSLQGAGWSTEAFF	TGCGCCAGCAGCTTGCAGGGGGCGGGATGGAGTACTGAAGCTTTCTTT
TRBV4-3	TRBD2	.	TRBJ2-7	16	CASSQDRTSGSYEQYF	TGCGCCAGCAGCCAAGATCGCACTAGCGGCTCCTACGAGCAGTACTTC
TRBV30	TRBD1	.	TRBJ2-7	13	CAWSFDRGYEQYF	TGTGCCTGGAGTTTCGACAGGGGTTACGAGCAGTACTTC
TRBV9	.	.	TRBJ1-5	16	CASSADKDPLGQPQHF	TGTGCCAGCAGCGCCGATAAGGACCCCCTCGGGCAGCCCCAGCATTTT